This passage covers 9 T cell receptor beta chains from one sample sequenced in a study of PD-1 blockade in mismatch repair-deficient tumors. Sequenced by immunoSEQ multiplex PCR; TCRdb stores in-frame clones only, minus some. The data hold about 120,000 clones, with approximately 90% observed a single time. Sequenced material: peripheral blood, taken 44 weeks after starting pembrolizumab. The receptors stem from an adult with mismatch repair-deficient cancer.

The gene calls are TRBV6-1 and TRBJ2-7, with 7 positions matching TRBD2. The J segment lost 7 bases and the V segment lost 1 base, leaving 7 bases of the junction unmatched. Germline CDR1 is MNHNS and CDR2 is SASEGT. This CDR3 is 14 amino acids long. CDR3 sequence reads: CASSEETSSREQYF. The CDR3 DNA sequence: TGTGCCAGCAGTGAAGAGACTAGCTCGCGGGAGCAGTACTTC.

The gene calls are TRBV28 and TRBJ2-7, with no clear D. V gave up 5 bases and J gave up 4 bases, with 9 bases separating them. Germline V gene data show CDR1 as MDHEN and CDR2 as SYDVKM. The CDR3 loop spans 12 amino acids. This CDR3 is CASSDSAYEQYF. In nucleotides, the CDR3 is TGTGCCAGCAGTGACTCAGCGTACGAGCAGTACTTC.

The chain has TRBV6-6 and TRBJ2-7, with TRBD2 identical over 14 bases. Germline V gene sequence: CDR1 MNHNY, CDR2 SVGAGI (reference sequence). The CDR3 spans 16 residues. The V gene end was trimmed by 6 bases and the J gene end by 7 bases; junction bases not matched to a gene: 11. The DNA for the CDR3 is TGTGCCAGCAGCTATGGACTAGCGGGAGGTCCGGGAGAGCAGTACTTC. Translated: CASSYGLAGGPGEQYF.

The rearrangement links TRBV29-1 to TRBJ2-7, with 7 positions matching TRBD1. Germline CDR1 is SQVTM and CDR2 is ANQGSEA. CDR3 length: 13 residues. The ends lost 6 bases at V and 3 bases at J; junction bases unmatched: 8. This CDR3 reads CSVSETGNYEQYF. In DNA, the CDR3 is TGCAGCGTATCGGAGACAGGGAACTACGAGCAGTACTTC.

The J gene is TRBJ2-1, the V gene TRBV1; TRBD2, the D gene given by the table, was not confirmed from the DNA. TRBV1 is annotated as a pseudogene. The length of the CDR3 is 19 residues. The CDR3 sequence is CTSSQDLELIGLAINEQFF. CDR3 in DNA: TGCACCAGCAGCCAAGACCTAGAACTAATCGGACTAGCGATCAATGAGCAGTTCTTC.

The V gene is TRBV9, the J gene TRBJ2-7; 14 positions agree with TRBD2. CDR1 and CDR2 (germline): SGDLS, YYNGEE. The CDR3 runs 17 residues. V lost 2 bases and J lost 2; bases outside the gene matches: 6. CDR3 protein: CASSVPGTSGSPYEQYF. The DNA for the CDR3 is TGTGCCAGCAGCGTCCCCGGGACTAGCGGGAGCCCCTACGAGCAGTACTTC.

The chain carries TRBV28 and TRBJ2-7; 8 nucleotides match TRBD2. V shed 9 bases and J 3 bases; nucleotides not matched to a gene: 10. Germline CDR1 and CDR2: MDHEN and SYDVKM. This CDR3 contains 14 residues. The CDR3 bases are TGTGCCAGTGGGCGGGGGGCCTCTTACTACGAGCAGTACTTC. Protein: CASGRGASYYEQYF.

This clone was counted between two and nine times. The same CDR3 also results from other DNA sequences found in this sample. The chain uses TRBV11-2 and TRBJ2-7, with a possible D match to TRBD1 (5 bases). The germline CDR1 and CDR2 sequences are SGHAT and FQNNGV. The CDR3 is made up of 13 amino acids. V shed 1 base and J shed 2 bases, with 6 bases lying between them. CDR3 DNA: TGTGCCAGCAGCTTAGGACAGACCTACGAGCAGTACTTC. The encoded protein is CASSLGQTYEQYF.

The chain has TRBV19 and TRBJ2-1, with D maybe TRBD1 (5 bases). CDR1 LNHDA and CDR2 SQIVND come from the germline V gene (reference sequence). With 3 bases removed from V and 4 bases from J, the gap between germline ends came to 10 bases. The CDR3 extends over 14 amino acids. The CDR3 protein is CASSISGHYNEQFF. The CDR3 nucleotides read TGTGCCAGTAGTATTAGTGGACATTACAATGAGCAGTTCTTC. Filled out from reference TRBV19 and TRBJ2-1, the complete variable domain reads DGGITQSPKYLFRKEGQNVTLSCEQNLNHDAMYWYRQDPGQGLRLIYYSQIVNDFQKGDIAEGYSVSREKKESFPLTVTSAQKNPTAFYLCASSISGHYNEQFFGPGTRLTVL.